This T cell receptor (beta chain) came from a study of blood T cell repertoires in COVID-19. This CDR3 has 15 amino acids. V lost 9 bases and J 0 bases, leaving 15 bases between the germline ends. CDR1 MDHEN and CDR2 SYDVKM come from the germline V gene. Cohort allocation depended upon clinical history that participants reported. Within 2 weeks before study entry, exposed participants met a COVID-19 case. Original handling: Reference gene primer amplification in the assay estimated nucleated cell counts. Some clones are missing from TCRdb's copy, which holds only in-frame ones; the method was immunoSEQ multiplex PCR. Clone size and the V and J calls come from that table; the DNA yielded D and trimming. The data show approximately 310,000 clones, about 85% seen once.

The receptor's source is a woman in her twenties or thirties who had been exposed to COVID-19. The chain employs TRBV28 and TRBJ2-1, with D possibly being TRBD2 (5 bases). Sequences were obtained from PBMCs or T cells enriched from blood (not recorded which). CDR3 region: CASAPAETSYNEQFF. DNA of the CDR3: TGTGCCAGTGCCCCAGCGGAGACCTCCTACAATGAGCAGTTCTTC.